The clone carrying this T cell receptor beta chain was counted many times. Its antigen is unknown. The source material, RNA transcripts, was used to amplify TCR beta CDR3 regions. HTBI primers were employed in a first-round RT-PCR of the TCR CDR3. TCRdb itself ran the multiplex PCR reads through MiXCR, one entry per CDR3 protein. This sample carries under 400,000 distinct CDR3 sequences, approximately 16% of them seen once, and the ten largest clones take about 21%. The data originate from a study of T cells in Graves' hyperthyroidism and ophthalmopathy. Findings and caveats of the study: Ophthalmopathy stood apart from stable hyperthyroidism in a 13 V-J model. Most thyroid clonotypes that were expanded above 0.001 also turned up in blood.

Germline loops: CDR1 MDHEN, CDR2 SYDVKM. The trim removed 3 bases at V and 6 bases at J, leaving 14 bases unmatched. The CDR3 covers 18 residues. This receptor was obtained from a woman aged 55 to 70 with Graves' ophthalmopathy. Sequencing was done on a sample of blood. The rearrangement uses TRBV28 and TRBJ2-7, with 13 bases that match TRBD2. This CDR3 is CASSFSPGLAGLSAEQYF. CDR3 nucleotides: TGTGCCAGCAGTTTTTCACCGGGACTAGCGGGACTTTCGGCCGAGCAGTACTTC.